This T cell receptor (beta chain) was observed in a study of human T cells and chemical hapten exposure. Study at large: Per-sample TCR yields varied mainly from small pooled library volume differences. The study's findings and limits: TCRs exceeding 1 in 1000 frequency stayed unchanged with DPC sensitization.

The CDR3 length is 18 residues. Germline values: CDR1 MNHNS, CDR2 SASEGT. With 2 bases clipped from V and 3 bases from J, the junction kept 8 bases outside the gene matches. Time point here: healthy volunteer bleed at 2 weeks. Whole blood, unfractionated, served as the material for total RNA extraction. Separate cDNA molecules received unique molecular identifiers, which the library attached to them. In TCRdb, the RACE reads were re-called with MiXCR into one record per CDR3 protein. The repertoire includes about 46,000 distinct CDR3 sequences, 4.3% of them detected once, and 1.5% to 2% sits in the top ten. Ten or more counts support this clonotype. Antigen specificity is unknown.

The sequencing input was whole blood. This rearrangement joins TRBV6-1 to TRBJ2-3; TRBD2 matches at 13 bases. The sequence derives from a female donor in good health. Some clones in this sample may be carry-over from other donors' samples. In nucleotides, the CDR3 is TGTGCCAGCAGTGAATTTAGGACTAGCGGGGGATATACAGATACGCAGTATTTT. Amino acids: CASSEFRTSGGYTDTQYF.